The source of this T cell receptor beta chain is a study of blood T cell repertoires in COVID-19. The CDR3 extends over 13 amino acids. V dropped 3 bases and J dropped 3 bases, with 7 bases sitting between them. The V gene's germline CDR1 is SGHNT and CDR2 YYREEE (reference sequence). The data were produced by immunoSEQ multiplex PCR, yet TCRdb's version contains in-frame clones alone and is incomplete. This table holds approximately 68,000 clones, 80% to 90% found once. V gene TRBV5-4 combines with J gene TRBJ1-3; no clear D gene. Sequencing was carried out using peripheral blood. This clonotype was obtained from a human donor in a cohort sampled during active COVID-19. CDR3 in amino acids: CASSSPVGNTIYF. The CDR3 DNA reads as TGTGCCAGCAGCTCCCCAGTTGGAAACACCATATATTTT. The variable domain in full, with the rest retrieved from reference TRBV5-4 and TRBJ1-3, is ETGVTQSPTHLIKTRGQQVTLRCSSQSGHNTVSWYQQALGQGPQFIFQYYREEENGRGNFPPRFSGLQFPNYSSELNVNALELDDSALYLCASSSPVGNTIYFGEGSWLTVV.